This is a list of T cell receptor beta chains from one sample in a study of OX40 agonist ivuxolimab in advanced cancers. Method: immunoSEQ multiplex PCR; TCRdb's copy keeps in-frame clones and lacks some. The sample yields about 73,000 clones, around 90% seen once. This sample comprised CD4+ or CD8+ T cells sorted from blood, obtained in a trial of the OX40 agonist ivuxolimab. The source of these receptors is an adult with an advanced solid tumor such as melanoma, head and neck, liver or kidney cancer. The CDR3 runs from the conserved cysteine through the conserved F or W. For some rows the clone size is stated as once, few or many, or as a class when expanded; others skip it.

size: few
J: TRBJ2-7
V: TRBV11-1
CDR3: CASSWDRDEQYF

size: .
J: TRBJ1-2
V: TRBV30
CDR3: CAWMGVDGYTF

size: .
J: TRBJ2-7
V: TRBV6-5
CDR3: CASSVTQDYGEQYF

size: .
J: TRBJ2-3
V: TRBV6-6
CDR3: CASSYPAGQGTDTQYF

size: .
J: TRBJ2-2
V: TRBV5-1
CDR3: CASSPDSGLAGVAGTGELFF

size: .
J: TRBJ2-2
V: TRBV27
CDR3: CASSPRGGELFF

size: .
J: TRBJ2-1
V: TRBV7-9
CDR3: CASSFPTSGRYNEQFF

size: .
J: TRBJ2-7
V: TRBV5-8
CDR3: CASSLGAAASYEQYF

size: .
J: TRBJ2-1
V: TRBV7-3
CDR3: CASSLKGAGLAANNEQFF

size: .
J: TRBJ2-5
V: TRBV19
CDR3: CASSIVGGQETQYF

size: .
J: TRBJ1-1
V: TRBV2
CDR3: CASRAGRTEAFF

size: few
J: TRBJ2-7
V: TRBV5-1
CDR3: CASSEQGSYEQYF

size: few
J: TRBJ1-1
V: TRBV7-2
CDR3: CASTSGLYTEAFF

size: .
J: TRBJ1-5
V: TRBV6-6
CDR3: CATSYEDQPQHF

size: .
J: TRBJ1-5
V: TRBV5-1
CDR3: CASRFGPNQPQHF

size: .
J: TRBJ2-3
V: TRBV5-1
CDR3: CASSLLTDTQYF

size: .
J: TRBJ1-2
V: TRBV29-1
CDR3: CSVDDRNYGYTF

size: .
J: TRBJ1-2
V: TRBV9
CDR3: CASTTQVYGYTF

size: .
J: TRBJ1-5
V: TRBV27
CDR3: CASSRAAISNQPQHF

size: once
J: TRBJ1-1
V: TRBV13
CDR3: CASKETGAGTEAFF

size: .
J: TRBJ2-5
V: TRBV7-2
CDR3: CASSPHRGRETQYF

size: .
J: TRBJ2-7
V: TRBV27
CDR3: CASSRSQGANYYEQYF

size: .
J: TRBJ2-7
V: TRBV2
CDR3: CAILKGVVFYEQYF

size: .
J: TRBJ2-3
V: TRBV27
CDR3: CASRGFSSTDTQYF

size: .
J: TRBJ2-1
V: TRBV5-4
CDR3: CASSLDMYAANEQFF

size: .
J: TRBJ1-3
V: TRBV19
CDR3: CASSPPYSGNTIYF

size: .
J: TRBJ2-4
V: TRBV10-1
CDR3: CASSGQGMDIQYF

size: .
J: TRBJ2-4
V: TRBV5-4
CDR3: CASSQTGGKNIQYF

size: .
J: TRBJ2-7
V: TRBV5-4
CDR3: CASSPGVGSYEQYF

size: once
J: TRBJ2-1
V: TRBV11-2
CDR3: CASSLAGGSYNEQFF

size: .
J: TRBJ1-1
V: TRBV15
CDR3: CATCGLRNTEAFF

size: .
J: TRBJ2-1
V: TRBV27
CDR3: CASSRGEPHEQFF

size: medium-sized
J: TRBJ2-7
V: TRBV11-2
CDR3: CASSLGTPQGTYF

size: .
J: TRBJ2-7
V: TRBV5-4
CDR3: CASSLSRDRYEQYF

size: .
J: TRBJ2-2
V: TRBV27
CDR3: CASSPKAETGYDGELFF

size: .
J: TRBJ2-7
V: TRBV5-1
CDR3: CASSFSSGASSYEQYF

size: .
J: TRBJ2-1
V: TRBV19
CDR3: CASSMAAGTYNEQFF

size: .
J: TRBJ2-7
V: TRBV9
CDR3: CASSKREGIYEQYF

size: .
J: TRBJ2-7
V: TRBV4-1
CDR3: CASSPSRGSYEQYF

size: .
J: TRBJ1-1
V: TRBV12-5
CDR3: CASGQLNTEAFF

size: .
J: TRBJ2-2
V: TRBV19
CDR3: CATRTGTRGTGELFF